Following are 31 T cell receptor beta chains from one sample sequenced in a study of radiotherapy plus CTLA-4 blockade in lung cancer. The repertoire was sequenced with immunoSEQ multiplex PCR; TCRdb's copy has only in-frame clones and lacks some. Counted here are about 120,000 clones, about 77% occurring once; the ten biggest clones make up 4.5% to 6.5%. The sequenced sample was peripheral blood, obtained from a patient treated with radiotherapy plus ipilimumab. All receptors come from a human donor with non-small cell lung cancer who had a partial response to radiotherapy plus ipilimumab.

The CDR3 sequence is CASSFQSRGTGGTLNTEAFF. The CDR3 region has the DNA TGTGCCAGCAGTTTTCAAAGCCGCGGGACAGGGGGGACCCTGAACACTGAAGCTTTCTTT. This chain links TRBV7-8 with TRBJ1-1; 11 positions match TRBD1. Germline loops: CDR1 SGHVS, CDR2 FQNEAQ. The CDR3 runs 20 residues. V lost 6 bases to trimming and J lost 0 bases; unmatched junction nucleotides: 18.

A note on this clone: Other DNA variants within this sample encode the same CDR3. This chain connects TRBV5-1 to TRBJ2-1; TRBD2 might be the D (5 bases). Germline lookup yields CDR1 SGHRS and CDR2 YFSETQ. The CDR3 is made up of 14 amino acids. V lost 0 bases, J lost 4 bases, and 8 bases lay in between. CDR3 protein: CASSLGGEYNEQFF. CDR3 DNA: TGCGCCAGCAGCTTGGGGGGAGAGTACAATGAGCAGTTCTTC.

V gene TRBV9 combines with J gene TRBJ1-1; D not certain. The CDR3 is made up of 13 amino acids. Trimming pared 3 bases from V and 0 bases from J, leaving 6 bases between. From germline, CDR1 is SGDLS and CDR2 YYNGEE. The CDR3 DNA reads TGTGCCAGCAGCGCCGGGTTGAACACTGAAGCTTTCTTT. It is translated as CASSAGLNTEAFF.

The chain couples TRBV15 to TRBJ2-5, with TRBD1 as a possible D gene (6 bases). The V and J ends lost 5 bases and 5 bases respectively, with 18 bases between them. The CDR3 has 15 amino acids. Germline CDR1 and CDR2: LNHNV and YYDKDF (reference sequence). The CDR3 sequence: CATSAGDAGHETQYF. DNA for the CDR3: TGTGCCACCAGCGCAGGGGACGCCGGGCACGAGACCCAGTACTTC.

The genes are TRBV18 and TRBJ1-2; a possible D gene is TRBD1 (5 bases). Germline CDR1 and CDR2: KGHSH and LQKENI. With 6 bases removed from V and 8 bases from J, the gap between germline ends came to 19 bases. This CDR3 spans 14 amino acids. The CDR3 region is CASSRDSSGEGYTF. In DNA, the CDR3 is TGTGCCAGCTCGAGGGACTCCTCGGGTGAGGGCTACACCTTC.

The chain links TRBV5-8 to TRBJ2-7; TRBD2 agrees at 10 bases. With V trimmed by 5 bases and J by 5 bases, 10 bases remained unmatched. The CDR3 consists of 15 residues. Germline V lookup: CDR1 SGHTS, CDR2 YDEGEE. Written as DNA, the CDR3 is TGTGCCAGCAGTTTTGGACTAGCGGAGAGGAACGAGCAGTACTTC. Protein product: CASSFGLAERNEQYF.

This clone has more than one count but fewer than ten. The chain combines TRBV11-2 with TRBJ2-1; 7 positions match TRBD2. Looked up from germline, CDR1 is SGHAT and CDR2 is FQNNGV. The CDR3 has 16 residues. Unmatched junction bases numbered 8, after V lost 5 bases and J lost 1 base. CDR3 DNA: TGTGCCAGCAGCGATGGACGCGGGAGTTCCTACAATGAGCAGTTCTTC. Protein product: CASSDGRGSSYNEQFF.

The J gene is TRBJ2-7, the V gene TRBV29-1, with 7 positions matching TRBD1. Per germline, CDR1 SQVTM and CDR2 ANQGSEA. The CDR3 is 13 residues long. J lost 4 bases, V lost 7 bases, and 10 bases had no gene match. The CDR3 spells CSARQGPFYEQYF. The CDR3 bases are TGCAGCGCCAGACAGGGTCCTTTTTACGAGCAGTACTTC.

This clone was observed a handful of times. This sequence joins TRBV6-6 and TRBJ2-7; weak D call: TRBD1 (6 bases). The CDR3 runs to 13 residues. Germline CDR1 reads MNHNY; CDR2 reads SVGAGI (reference sequence). Trimming took 6 bases from V and 3 from J, leaving 12 bases between them. CDR3 loop: CASSYRDNYEQYF. CDR3 nucleotide sequence: TGTGCCAGCAGCTACCGGGACAACTACGAGCAGTACTTC.

V is TRBV27 and J is TRBJ1-5; 8 nucleotides match TRBD1. V lost 5 bases to trimming and J lost 3 bases; unmatched junction nucleotides: 9. The CDR3 covers 16 residues. The germline CDR1 and CDR2 sequences are MNHEY and SMNVEV (reference sequence). The CDR3 region has the DNA TGTGCCAGCAGTCCCGCGACAGGGGTATACAATCAGCCCCAGCATTTT. Translated, it gives CASSPATGVYNQPQHF.

The chain uses TRBV4-1 and TRBJ2-2, with TRBD2 as a possible D gene (5 bases). Per germline, CDR1 MGHRA and CDR2 YSYEKL. V lost 0 bases to trimming and J lost 7 bases, with 15 bases between them. The CDR3 runs 16 residues. CDR3 nucleotides: TGCGCCAGCAGCCAAGATTTGATGAGGGCGGGCGGGGAGCTGTTTTTT. It translates to CASSQDLMRAGGELFF.

The V and J genes are TRBV6-6 and TRBJ1-4; 10 bases agree with TRBD1. Unmatched junction bases numbered 6, after V lost 0 bases and J lost 8 bases. Germline V gene data show CDR1 as MNHNY and CDR2 as SVGAGI (reference sequence). This CDR3 region has 16 residues. The CDR3 region is CASSYSTTTGGEKLFF. In DNA form, the CDR3 reads TGTGCCAGCAGTTACTCGACAACGACAGGGGGCGAAAAACTGTTTTTT.

The chain has TRBV4-2 and TRBJ2-1, with D maybe TRBD2 (6 bases). The germline V gene has CDR1 LGHNA and CDR2 YNFKEQ. CDR3 length equals 14 residues. The V end lost 4 bases, the J end lost 1 base, and 8 bases lay between the germline ends. CDR3 DNA: TGTGCCAGCAGCCGGGCGGGGTCCTACAATGAGCAGTTCTTC. Amino acid sequence: CASSRAGSYNEQFF.

J is TRBJ2-2 and V is TRBV6-5; D is perhaps TRBD1 (5 bases). Germline V CDR1 and CDR2: MNHEY, SVGAGI. V was trimmed by 3 bases and J by 3 bases, leaving 11 bases between them. This CDR3 is built from 15 residues. The CDR3 DNA reads as TGTGCCAGCAGTTATGGCGACAGAGACACCGGGGAGCTGTTTTTT. Translated, it gives CASSYGDRDTGELFF.

The chain is built from TRBV6-1 and TRBJ1-2, with 9 bases that match TRBD1. V trimming: 5 bases; J trimming: 4 bases; junction bases outside the gene matches: 8. Per germline, CDR1 MNHNS and CDR2 SASEGT. The CDR3 is 15 residues long. This CDR3 is CASSPGTGFGYGYTF. CDR3 DNA sequence: TGTGCCAGCAGTCCCGGGACAGGGTTCGGCTATGGCTACACCTTC.

The genes are TRBV28 and TRBJ1-1, with 7 bases that match TRBD1. CDR1 is MDHEN and CDR2 is SYDVKM in the germline V gene. V was pared by 1 base and J by 5 bases, with 7 bases of the junction left unmatched. The CDR3 covers 15 residues. The CDR3 sequence: CASSLSPRGITEAFF. CDR3 coding DNA: TGTGCCAGCAGTTTATCCCCCAGGGGGATTACTGAAGCTTTCTTT.

The rearrangement links TRBV5-4 to TRBJ1-3, with D possibly matching TRBD1 (6 bases). Germline-derived CDR1 and CDR2 are SGHNT and YYREEE (reference sequence). CDR3 length: 14 amino acids. V lost 3 bases to trimming and J lost 7 bases, with 14 bases between them. The CDR3 reads CASSSTGIANTIYF. In DNA form, the CDR3 reads TGTGCCAGCAGCTCCACAGGGATTGCTAACACCATATATTTT.

This clone was counted at least ten times. The rearrangement links TRBV4-1 to TRBJ2-7; D perhaps matches TRBD1 (6 bases). Germline lookup yields CDR1 MGHRA and CDR2 YSYEKL. The CDR3 consists of 13 residues. V was clipped by 3 bases and J by 10 bases, with 16 bases between them. The CDR3 region has the DNA TGCGCCAGCAGCCAGGAAAGACAGGAGCCACAGTACGTC. Encoded protein: CASSQERQEPQYV.

V usage is TRBV4-3 and J usage is TRBJ1-2; possibly TRBD1 for D (6 bases). There are 16 residues in the CDR3. Germline V lookup: CDR1 LGHNA, CDR2 YSLEER. V gave up 4 bases and J gave up 5 bases, with 20 bases separating them. The CDR3 nucleotides read TGCGCCAGCAGCCGGGACACTTCAGGGACGAAATATGGCTACACCTTC. Translated, it gives CASSRDTSGTKYGYTF.

The chain recombines TRBV15 with TRBJ1-4; 11 bases line up with TRBD1. The germline CDR1 and CDR2 sequences are LNHNV and YYDKDF (reference sequence). This CDR3 has 15 residues. V gave up 5 bases and J gave up 7 bases; unmatched junction bases: 6. The CDR3 DNA reads TGTGCCACCAGCCTGGACAGGGGGCGACGTGAAAAACTGTTTTTT. Its protein product is CATSLDRGRREKLFF.

The J gene is TRBJ2-5, the V gene TRBV29-1; a possible D gene is TRBD1 (6 bases). The CDR3 loop spans 12 amino acids. With 7 bases removed from V and 2 bases from J, the gap between germline ends came to 11 bases. The germline gives CDR1 SQVTM, CDR2 ANQGSEA. The CDR3 region has the DNA TGCAGCGCTAACAGGGCACAAGAGACCCAGTACTTC. This translates into CSANRAQETQYF. Full variable domain (rest looked up from reference TRBV29-1 and TRBJ2-5): SAVISQKPSRDICQRGTSLTIQCQVDSQVTMMFWYRQQPGQSLTLIATANQGSEATYESGFVIDKFPISRPNLTFSTLTVSNMSPEDSSIYLCSANRAQETQYFGPGTRLLVL.

The V call is TRBV18, the J call TRBJ2-2, with a possible D match to TRBD1 (6 bases). Germline CDR1 reads KGHSH; CDR2 reads LQKENI. V lost 8 bases and J 1 base, leaving 17 bases between the germline ends. The CDR3 has 16 amino acids. The CDR3, as DNA: TGTGCCAGCCAACTATCCGGGACAAAGAACACCGGGGAGCTGTTTTTT. Translation: CASQLSGTKNTGELFF.

CDR3: CASSRSAGVRNNEQFF. CDR3 coding DNA: TGTGCCAGCAGTCGCTCAGCGGGAGTGAGGAACAATGAGCAGTTCTTC. V gene TRBV27 combines with J gene TRBJ2-1; 8 nucleotides line up with TRBD2. Per the germline V gene, CDR1 is MNHEY and CDR2 is SMNVEV (reference sequence). The CDR3 spans 16 residues. The trim removed 5 bases at V and 5 bases at J, leaving 11 bases unmatched.

J is TRBJ1-1 and V is TRBV27; 11 bases match TRBD1. Germline loops: CDR1 MNHEY, CDR2 SMNVEV (reference sequence). The CDR3 is made up of 15 amino acids. J gave up 1 base and V 8 bases, and 6 bases lay outside the gene matches. This CDR3 is CASRRTGGQNTEAFF. DNA of the CDR3: TGTGCCAGCCGACGGACAGGGGGCCAGAACACTGAAGCTTTCTTT.

The rearrangement joins TRBV7-3 to TRBJ2-3; D perhaps matches TRBD2 (6 bases). Germline lookup yields CDR1 SGHTA and CDR2 FQGTGA. The CDR3 has 15 amino acids. The V gene lost 5 bases and the J gene lost 4 bases, with 16 bases spanning the gap. CDR3 in amino acids: CASSPLAGGADTQYF. CDR3 coding DNA: TGTGCCAGCAGCCCACTTGCGGGCGGGGCAGATACGCAGTATTTT.

J is TRBJ2-1 and V is TRBV4-3; 8 bases map to TRBD2. Germline V CDR1 and CDR2: LGHNA, YSLEER. V was clipped by 4 bases and J by 4 bases; unmatched bases: 6. The CDR3 contains 15 residues. CDR3 nucleotide sequence: TGCGCCAGCAGCCCTGGACTAGCTACGTACAATGAGCAGTTCTTC. It is translated as CASSPGLATYNEQFF.

The rearrangement uses TRBV28 and TRBJ1-4; D unclear. Trimming removed 7 bases from V and 8 bases from J, with 23 bases in between. The CDR3 totals 16 residues. CDR1 and CDR2 from the germline V gene are MDHEN and SYDVKM. The CDR3 DNA is TGTGCCAGCACACGAACGGCCACCAGATCTAGAGAAAAACTGTTTTTT. As protein: CASTRTATRSREKLFF.

The chain is built from TRBV27 and TRBJ2-7; D perhaps matches TRBD2 (5 bases). The germline V and J ends were trimmed by 2 bases and 3 bases, with 11 bases remaining between them. The V gene's germline CDR1 is MNHEY and CDR2 SMNVEV (reference sequence). The CDR3 contains 14 residues. DNA for the CDR3: TGTGCCAGCAGTTTACGAGGGCCATACTACGAGCAGTACTTC. It codes for CASSLRGPYYEQYF.

The chain couples TRBV6-5 to TRBJ2-7; 9 nucleotides agree with TRBD1. Germline CDR1 reads MNHEY; CDR2 reads SVGAGI. Trimming at V came to 6 bases and at J to 7 bases, leaving 7 bases not matched to a gene. This CDR3 region has 13 residues. CDR3 in DNA: TGTGCCAGCAGGGAACAGGGGGCGCAGGAGCAGTACGTC. Encoded protein: CASREQGAQEQYV.

V usage is TRBV5-1 and J usage is TRBJ2-1; D unresolved. The CDR3 has 15 amino acids. V was clipped by 3 bases and J by 4 bases, with 14 bases between them. Germline loops: CDR1 SGHRS, CDR2 YFSETQ. The CDR3 loop reads CASSSYLEPYNEQFF. The CDR3 region has the DNA TGCGCCAGCAGCTCCTACTTAGAACCGTACAATGAGCAGTTCTTC.

J is TRBJ2-5 and V is TRBV6-5; a weak D match, TRBD1 (6 bases). The germline V and J ends were trimmed by 2 bases and 2 bases, with 9 bases remaining between them. CDR1 and CDR2 from the germline V gene are MNHEY and SVGAGI. This CDR3 spans 14 amino acids. The CDR3 DNA reads as TGTGCCAGCAGTTACGGACAGACGCAAGAGACCCAGTACTTC. Protein product: CASSYGQTQETQYF.